Presented here are 4 T cell receptor beta chains from one specimen sequenced in a study of shared clonotypes between healthy human individuals. The table came from immunoSEQ multiplex PCR; TCRdb's copy has only in-frame clones and leaves some out. The sample has about a million clones, about 80% seen once. Specimen: memory CD4+ T cells sorted from blood. Noted subset: CD45RA-negative fraction. The receptor set was obtained from a man aged 18 to 29 in good health.

The chain recombines TRBV7-2 with TRBJ2-2; D may be TRBD1 (6 bases). CDR1 SGHTA and CDR2 FQGNSA come from the germline V gene. Trimming shortened V by 5 bases and J by 7 bases, and 17 bases separated the two germline ends. The CDR3 covers 15 residues. DNA of the CDR3: TGTGCCAGCAGCCCTAACGGGGACATGGGCGGGGAGCTGTTTTTT. Translating gives CASSPNGDMGGELFF.

The V gene is TRBV29-1, the J gene TRBJ2-7, with 10 bases lining up with TRBD2. Germline V gene lookup returns CDR1 SQVTM and CDR2 ANQGSEA. There are 15 residues in the CDR3. V shed 0 bases, J shed 5 bases, and the junction held 7 bases outside the gene matches. The DNA of the CDR3 is TGCAGCGTTGAAGACCGGAGCGGGGGGGCCGACGAGCAGTACTTC. This translates into CSVEDRSGGADEQYF.

In the case of this clone: Sequence at one end of the junction differs from germline and may be a read error. This chain connects TRBV29-1 to TRBJ2-7; 7 bases are a match to TRBD1. Germline V gene sequence: CDR1 SQVTM, CDR2 ANQGSEA. The CDR3 is made up of 10 amino acids. The CDR3 DNA is TGCAGCGTTCTTACGACAGGGCTGGTCTTC. It encodes CSVLTTGLVF.

This sequence joins TRBV5-1 and TRBJ2-3, with 13 positions matching TRBD2. Germline CDR1 and CDR2: SGHRS and YFSETQ. J lost 6 bases, V lost 4 bases, and 11 bases had no gene match. The CDR3 covers 17 residues. CDR3 region: CASSPTGTSGTSDTQYF. CDR3 DNA sequence: TGCGCCAGCAGCCCCACCGGGACTAGCGGGACATCCGATACGCAGTATTTT.